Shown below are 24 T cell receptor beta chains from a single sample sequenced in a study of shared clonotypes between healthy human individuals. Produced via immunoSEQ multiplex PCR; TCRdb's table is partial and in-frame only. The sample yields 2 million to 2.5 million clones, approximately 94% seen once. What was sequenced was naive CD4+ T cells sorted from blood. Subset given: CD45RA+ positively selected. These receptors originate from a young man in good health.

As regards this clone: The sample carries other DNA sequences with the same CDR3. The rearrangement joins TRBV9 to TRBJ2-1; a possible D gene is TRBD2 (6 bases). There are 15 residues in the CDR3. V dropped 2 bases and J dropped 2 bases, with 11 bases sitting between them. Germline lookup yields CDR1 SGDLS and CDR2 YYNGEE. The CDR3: CASSVQEGTYNEQFF. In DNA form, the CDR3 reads TGTGCCAGCAGCGTGCAGGAGGGCACCTACAATGAGCAGTTCTTC.

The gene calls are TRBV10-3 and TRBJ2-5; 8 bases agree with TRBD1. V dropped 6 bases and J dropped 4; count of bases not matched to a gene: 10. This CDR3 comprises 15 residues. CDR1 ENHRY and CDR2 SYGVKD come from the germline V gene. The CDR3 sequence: CAISGRGQVGETQYF. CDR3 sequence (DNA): TGTGCCATCAGCGGGCGGGGACAGGTGGGAGAGACCCAGTACTTC.

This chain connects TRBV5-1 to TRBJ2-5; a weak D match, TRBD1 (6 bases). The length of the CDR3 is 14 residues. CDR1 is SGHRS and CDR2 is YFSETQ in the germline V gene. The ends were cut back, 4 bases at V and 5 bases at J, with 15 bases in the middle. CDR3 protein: CASSETGLAETQYF. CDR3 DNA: TGCGCCAGCAGCGAGACAGGTCTGGCGGAGACCCAGTACTTC. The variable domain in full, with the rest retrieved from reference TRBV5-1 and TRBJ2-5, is KAGVTQTPRYLIKTRGQQVTLSCSPISGHRSVSWYQQTPGQGLQFLFEYFSETQRNKGNFPGRFSGRQFSNSRSEMNVSTLELGDSALYLCASSETGLAETQYFGPGTRLLVL.

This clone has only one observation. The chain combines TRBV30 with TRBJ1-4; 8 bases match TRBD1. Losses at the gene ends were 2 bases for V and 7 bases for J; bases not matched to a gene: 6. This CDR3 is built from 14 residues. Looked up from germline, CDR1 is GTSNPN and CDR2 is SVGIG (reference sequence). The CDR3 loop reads CAWSTAGGGEKLFF. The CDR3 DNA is TGTGCCTGGAGTACTGCAGGGGGCGGTGAAAAACTGTTTTTT.

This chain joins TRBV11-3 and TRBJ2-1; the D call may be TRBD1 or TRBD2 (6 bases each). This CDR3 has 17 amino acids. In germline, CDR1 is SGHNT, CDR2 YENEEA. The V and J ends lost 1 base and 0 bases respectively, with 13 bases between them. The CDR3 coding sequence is TGTGCCAGCAGCTTAGTGGGGGGCCCCAGCTCCTACAATGAGCAGTTCTTC. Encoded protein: CASSLVGGPSSYNEQFF.

CDR3 sequence (DNA): TGTGCCAGCAGCTTGCTCGGGACTACCGTAGTACAATCAGATACGCAGTATTTT. Its translation is CASSLLGTTVVQSDTQYF. The V and J genes are TRBV12-1 and TRBJ2-3; TRBD2 is taken as the D call from the table, unchecked against the DNA. TRBV12-1 is classified as a pseudogene. The CDR3 extends over 18 amino acids.

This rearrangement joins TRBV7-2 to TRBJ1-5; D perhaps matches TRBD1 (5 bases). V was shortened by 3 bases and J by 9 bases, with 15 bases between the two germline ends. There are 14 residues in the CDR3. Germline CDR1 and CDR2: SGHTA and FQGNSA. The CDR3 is CASSFGTPGGPQHF. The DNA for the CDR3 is TGTGCCAGCAGCTTCGGGACTCCCGGGGGGCCCCAGCATTTT.

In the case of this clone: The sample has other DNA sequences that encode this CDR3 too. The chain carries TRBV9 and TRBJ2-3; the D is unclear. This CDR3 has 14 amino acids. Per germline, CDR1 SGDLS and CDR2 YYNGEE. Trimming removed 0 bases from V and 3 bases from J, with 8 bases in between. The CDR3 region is CASSVDLGTDTQYF. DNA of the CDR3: TGTGCCAGCAGCGTAGACCTTGGGACAGATACGCAGTATTTT.

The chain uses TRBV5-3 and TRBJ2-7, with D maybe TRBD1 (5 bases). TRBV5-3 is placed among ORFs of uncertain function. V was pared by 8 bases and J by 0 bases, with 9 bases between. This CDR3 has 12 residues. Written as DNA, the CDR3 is TGTGCCAGGATCGACAGCTCCTACGAGCAGTACTTC. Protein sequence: CARIDSSYEQYF.

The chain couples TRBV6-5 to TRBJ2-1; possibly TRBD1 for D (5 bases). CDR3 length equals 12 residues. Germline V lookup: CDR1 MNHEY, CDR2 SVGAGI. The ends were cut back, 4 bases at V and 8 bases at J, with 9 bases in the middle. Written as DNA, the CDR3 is TGTGCCAGCAGTTTCCAGGGCCATGAGCAGTTCTTC. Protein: CASSFQGHEQFF.

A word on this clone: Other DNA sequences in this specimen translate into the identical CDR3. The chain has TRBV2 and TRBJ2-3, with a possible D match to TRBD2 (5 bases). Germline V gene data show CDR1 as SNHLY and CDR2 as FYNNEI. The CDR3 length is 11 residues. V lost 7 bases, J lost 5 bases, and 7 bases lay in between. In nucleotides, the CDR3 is TGTGCCAGCACACTAGGAGATACGCAGTATTTT. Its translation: CASTLGDTQYF.

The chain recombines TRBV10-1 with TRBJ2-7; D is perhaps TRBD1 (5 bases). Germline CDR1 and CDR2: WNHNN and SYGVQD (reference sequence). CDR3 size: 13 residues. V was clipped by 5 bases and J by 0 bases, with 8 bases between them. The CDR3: CASSLDSSYEQYF. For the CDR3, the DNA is TGCGCCAGCAGTCTTGACAGCTCCTACGAGCAGTACTTC.

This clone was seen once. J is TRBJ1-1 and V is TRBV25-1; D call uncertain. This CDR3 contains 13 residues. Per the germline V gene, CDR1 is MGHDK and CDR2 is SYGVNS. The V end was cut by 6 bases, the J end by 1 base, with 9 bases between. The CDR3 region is CASRDFSNTEAFF. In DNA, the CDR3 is TGTGCCAGCAGGGACTTTTCGAACACTGAAGCTTTCTTT.

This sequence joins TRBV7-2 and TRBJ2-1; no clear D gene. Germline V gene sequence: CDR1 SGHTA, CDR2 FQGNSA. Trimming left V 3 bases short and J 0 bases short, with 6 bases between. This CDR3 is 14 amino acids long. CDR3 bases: TGTGCCAGCAGCTTTTGGGACTCCTACAATGAGCAGTTCTTC. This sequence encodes CASSFWDSYNEQFF.

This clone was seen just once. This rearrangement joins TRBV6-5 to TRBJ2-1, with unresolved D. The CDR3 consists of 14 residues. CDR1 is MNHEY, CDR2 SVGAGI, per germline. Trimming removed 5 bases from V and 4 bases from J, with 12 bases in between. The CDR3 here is CASSPAGRYNEQFF. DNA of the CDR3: TGTGCCAGCAGTCCCGCCGGCAGGTACAATGAGCAGTTCTTC.

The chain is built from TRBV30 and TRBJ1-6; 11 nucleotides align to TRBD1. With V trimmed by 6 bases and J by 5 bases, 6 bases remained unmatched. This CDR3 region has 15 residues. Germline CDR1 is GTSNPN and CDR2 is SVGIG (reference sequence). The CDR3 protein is CACGVGQGDNSPLHF. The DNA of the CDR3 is TGTGCCTGCGGGGTGGGACAGGGGGATAATTCACCCCTCCACTTT.

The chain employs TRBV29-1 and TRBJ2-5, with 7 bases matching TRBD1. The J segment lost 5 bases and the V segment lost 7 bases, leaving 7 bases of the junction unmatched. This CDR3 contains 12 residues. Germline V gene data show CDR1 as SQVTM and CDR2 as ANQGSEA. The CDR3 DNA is TGCAGCGGTGACAGGGATCAGGAGACCCAGTACTTC. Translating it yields CSGDRDQETQYF.

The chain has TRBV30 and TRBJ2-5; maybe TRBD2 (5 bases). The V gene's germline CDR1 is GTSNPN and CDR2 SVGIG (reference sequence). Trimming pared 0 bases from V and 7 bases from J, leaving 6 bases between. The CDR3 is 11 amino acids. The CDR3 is CAWSVEATQYF. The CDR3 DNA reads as TGTGCCTGGAGTGTGGAGGCGACCCAGTACTTC.

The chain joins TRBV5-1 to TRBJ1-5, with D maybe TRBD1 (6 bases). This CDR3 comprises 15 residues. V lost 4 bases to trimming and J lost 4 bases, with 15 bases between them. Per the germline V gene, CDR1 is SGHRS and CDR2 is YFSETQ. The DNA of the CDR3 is TGCGCCAGCAGCCTTCAGGGGAGGATGAATCAGCCCCAGCATTTT. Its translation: CASSLQGRMNQPQHF.

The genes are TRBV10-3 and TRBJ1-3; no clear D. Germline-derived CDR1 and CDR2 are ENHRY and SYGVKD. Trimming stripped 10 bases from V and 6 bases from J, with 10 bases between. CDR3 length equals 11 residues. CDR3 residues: CATLALNTIYF. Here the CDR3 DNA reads TGTGCCACCCTGGCCCTAAACACCATATATTTT.

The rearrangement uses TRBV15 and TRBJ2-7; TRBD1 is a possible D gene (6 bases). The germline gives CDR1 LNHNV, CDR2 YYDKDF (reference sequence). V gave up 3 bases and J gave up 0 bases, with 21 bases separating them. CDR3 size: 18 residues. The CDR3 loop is CATSRETQGHTNSYEQYF. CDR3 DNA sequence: TGTGCCACCAGCAGGGAAACGCAGGGACACACAAACTCCTACGAGCAGTACTTC.

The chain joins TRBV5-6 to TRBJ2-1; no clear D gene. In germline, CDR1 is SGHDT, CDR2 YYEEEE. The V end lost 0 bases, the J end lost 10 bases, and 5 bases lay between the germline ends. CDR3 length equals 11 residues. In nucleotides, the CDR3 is TGTGCCAGCAGCTTGGGCCCGGAGCAGTTCTTC. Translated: CASSLGPEQFF.

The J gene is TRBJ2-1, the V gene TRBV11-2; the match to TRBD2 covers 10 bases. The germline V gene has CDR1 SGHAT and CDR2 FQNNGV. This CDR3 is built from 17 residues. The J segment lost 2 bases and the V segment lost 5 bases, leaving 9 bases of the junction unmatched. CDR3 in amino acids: CASSLLLAGFTYNEQFF. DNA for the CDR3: TGTGCCAGCAGCCTGCTACTAGCGGGATTTACCTACAATGAGCAGTTCTTC. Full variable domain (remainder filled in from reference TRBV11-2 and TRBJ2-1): EAGVAQSPRYKIIEKRQSVAFWCNPISGHATLYWYQQILGQGPKLLIQFQNNGVVDDSQLPKDRFSAERLKGVDSTLKIQPAKLEDSAVYLCASSLLLAGFTYNEQFFGPGTRLTVL.

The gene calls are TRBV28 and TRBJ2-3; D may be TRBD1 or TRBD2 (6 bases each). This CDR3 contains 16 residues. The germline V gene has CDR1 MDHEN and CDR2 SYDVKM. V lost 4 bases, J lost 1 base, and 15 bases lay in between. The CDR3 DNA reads TGTGCCAGCAGTTCACTAAGGAGGGGGGGCACAGATACGCAGTATTTT. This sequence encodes CASSSLRRGGTDTQYF.